This TCR beta chain was identified in a study of cytomegalovirus exposure and HLA in healthy donors. At the level of the study: An earlier analysis found 117 million unique TCR beta sequences from around 180 million T cells. Of the donors genotyped, several hundred in all, 65% to 90% fell in the Caucasian-associated ancestry cluster.

This CDR3 has 16 amino acids. Unmatched junction bases numbered 7, after V lost 5 bases and J lost 1 base. CDR1 is SGHAT and CDR2 is FQNNGV in the germline V gene. 60 Vbeta and 13 Jbeta primers were used in PCR. Produced via immunoSEQ multiplex PCR; TCRdb's table is partial and in-frame only. The table has around 120,000 clones, 80% seen once. This clonotype was obtained from a female donor in good health and CMV-seropositive. This sequence joins TRBV11-2 and TRBJ2-3; 9 bases agree with TRBD1. Specimen: PBMCs. The CDR3 sequence: CASSVQGAGGTDTQYF. Here the CDR3 DNA reads TGTGCCAGCAGCGTACAGGGGGCAGGTGGCACAGATACGCAGTATTTT.